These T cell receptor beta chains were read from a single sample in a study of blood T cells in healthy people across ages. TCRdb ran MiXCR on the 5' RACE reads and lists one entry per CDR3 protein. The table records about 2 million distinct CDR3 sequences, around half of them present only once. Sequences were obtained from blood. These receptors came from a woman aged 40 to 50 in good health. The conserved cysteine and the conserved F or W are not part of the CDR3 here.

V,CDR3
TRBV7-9,ASSLSGPIVSYEQY
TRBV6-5,ASSCEWCEQF
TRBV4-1,ASRTGETDTQY
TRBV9,ASSRGGQGIVEQF
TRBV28,ASSVDPLGYT
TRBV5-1,ASSLEDFHNEQF
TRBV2,AGRDRYADTQY
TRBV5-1,ASSWLPGRTGSEQY
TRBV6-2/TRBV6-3,ASSYGGQGLHEQF
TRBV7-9,ASSLLLGYNSPLH
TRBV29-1,SVEQQGSFNEQY
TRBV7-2,ASSLVSGGNTEAF
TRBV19,ASSQGMVGYEQY
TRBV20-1,SGATSGGAGETQY
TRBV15,ATSFRTGNNYGYT
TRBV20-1,SAIVTSGAEEY
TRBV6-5,ASRPGLAPDTQY
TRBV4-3,ASSQRLNYNSPLH
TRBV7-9,ASSHPPGGRNEQY
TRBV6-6,ASSYSGEDNQPQH
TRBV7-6,ASSLAQGMQTQY
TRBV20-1,SAPRSTLYRAGYT
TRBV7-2,ASSLGWLAGTDTQY
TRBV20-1,SASLPRGGSYEQY
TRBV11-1,ASSLAENRGIFGSPLH
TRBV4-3,ASSPLGQTNEKLF
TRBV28,ASSPRDPGANVLT
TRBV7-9,ASSVGTDYEQY
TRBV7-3,ASSWGLAGGAGAKNIQY
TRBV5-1,ASSPRTAEQY
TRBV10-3,AISPQGGGSYNEQF
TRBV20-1,SAPKWGVTNEQF
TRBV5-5,ASSSGQGASVGETQY
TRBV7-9,ASSTVAYEQY
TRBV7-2,ASSSRQGGSNEQF
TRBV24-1,ATSDERGEETQY
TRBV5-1,ASSTTTGNYGYT
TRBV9,ASSVVGGGWTEAF
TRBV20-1,SADSLDSLKETQY
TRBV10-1,PPGQESSYEQY
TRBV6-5,ASSYREGQRVYGYT
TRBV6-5,ASSYSWGQQGNEQF
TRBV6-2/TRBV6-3,ASNTWGGVYQETQY
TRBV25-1,ASVRMDTQY
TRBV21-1,ASSKRNEQF
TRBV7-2,ASNAQGGTDTQY